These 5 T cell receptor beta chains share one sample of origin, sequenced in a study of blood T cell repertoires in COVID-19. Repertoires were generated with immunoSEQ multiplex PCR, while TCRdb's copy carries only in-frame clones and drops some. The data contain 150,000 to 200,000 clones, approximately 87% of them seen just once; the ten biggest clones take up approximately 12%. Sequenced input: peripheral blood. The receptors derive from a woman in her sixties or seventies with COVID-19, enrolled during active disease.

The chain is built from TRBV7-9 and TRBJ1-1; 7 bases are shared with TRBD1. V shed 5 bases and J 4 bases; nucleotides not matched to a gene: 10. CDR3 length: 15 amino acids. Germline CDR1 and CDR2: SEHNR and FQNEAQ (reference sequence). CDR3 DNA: TGTGCCAGCAGCCGATTGTCCCAGGGGGGCACTGAAGCTTTCTTT. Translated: CASSRLSQGGTEAFF.

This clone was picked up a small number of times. The DNA of the CDR3 is TGCGCCAGCAGTTTGATGACTAGCGGGGGAGAGACCCAGTACTTC. This translates into CASSLMTSGGETQYF. The V call is TRBV5-1, the J call TRBJ2-5, with 12 bases that match TRBD2. From germline, CDR1 is SGHRS and CDR2 YFSETQ. V dropped 5 bases and J dropped 4; count of bases not matched to a gene: 6. The CDR3 sequence is 15 residues long.

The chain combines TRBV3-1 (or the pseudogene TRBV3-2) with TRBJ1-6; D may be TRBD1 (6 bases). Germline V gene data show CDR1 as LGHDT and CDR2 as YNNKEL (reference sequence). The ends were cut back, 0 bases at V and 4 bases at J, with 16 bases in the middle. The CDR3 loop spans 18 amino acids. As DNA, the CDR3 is TGTGCCAGCAGCCAAGAATTGCCGACAGGAGCTTATAATTCACCCCTCCACTTT. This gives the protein CASSQELPTGAYNSPLHF.

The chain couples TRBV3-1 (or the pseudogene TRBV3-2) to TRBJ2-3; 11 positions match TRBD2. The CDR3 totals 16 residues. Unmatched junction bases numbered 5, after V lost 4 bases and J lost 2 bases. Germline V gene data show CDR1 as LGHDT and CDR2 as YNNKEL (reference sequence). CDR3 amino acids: CASSPGTSGNTDTQYF. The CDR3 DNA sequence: TGTGCCAGCAGCCCTGGGACTAGCGGAAACACAGATACGCAGTATTTT.

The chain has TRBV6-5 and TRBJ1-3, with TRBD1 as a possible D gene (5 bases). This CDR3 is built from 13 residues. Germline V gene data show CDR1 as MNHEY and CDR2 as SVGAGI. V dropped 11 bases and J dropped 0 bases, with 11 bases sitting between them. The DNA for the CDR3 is TGTGCCTCAGCAGGGTTCTCTGGAAACACCATATATTTT. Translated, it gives CASAGFSGNTIYF.